The 24 T cell receptor beta chains below all came from one sample that was sequenced in a study of blood T cells in healthy people across ages. A J-beta primer mix and a sample-barcoded 5' primer were used in a second PCR of roughly 7 to 12 cycles. TCRdb re-analysed the 5' RACE reads in MiXCR, keeping a single row per CDR3 protein. The sample yields over 1.5 million distinct CDR3 sequences, around 50% seen once. Sequences were obtained from blood. Receptors were obtained from a middle-aged woman in good health.

Only a few counts were recorded for this clonotype. The chain combines TRBV7-2 with TRBJ2-7; no definite D call. The CDR3 totals 13 residues. Germline V gene data show CDR1 as SGHTA and CDR2 as FQGNSA. Trimming removed 3 bases at V and 0 bases at J, with 6 bases between. The CDR3 DNA is TGTGCCAGCAGCTTCCAGTTCTCCTACGAGCAGTACTTC. It specifies CASSFQFSYEQYF.

This clonotype was counted a few times. This chain links TRBV28 with TRBJ2-3; 8 bases agree with TRBD2. The V gene's germline CDR1 is MDHEN and CDR2 SYDVKM. Trimming cost V 4 bases and J 3 bases; bases outside gene matches: 9. There are 16 residues in the CDR3. CDR3: CASSSPPVAGTDTQYF. In DNA, the CDR3 is TGTGCCAGCAGTTCCCCTCCGGTAGCGGGAACAGATACGCAGTATTTT.

J is TRBJ1-2 and V is TRBV5-1; D may be TRBD1 (6 bases). Germline CDR1 reads SGHRS; CDR2 reads YFSETQ. V was shortened by 0 bases and J by 3 bases, with 15 bases between the two germline ends. The CDR3 has 16 amino acids. The DNA of the CDR3 is TGCGCCAGCAGCTTGGCCCTGCTAGGGGGAGACTATGGCTACACCTTC. Translated, it gives CASSLALLGGDYGYTF.

This chain links TRBV29-1 with TRBJ1-5; maybe TRBD1 (6 bases). CDR1 and CDR2 from the germline V gene are SQVTM and ANQGSEA. The CDR3 is 12 amino acids. Trimming stripped 8 bases from V and 5 bases from J, with 13 bases between. CDR3 region: CSPRGDYQPQHF. The CDR3 DNA is TGCAGCCCCAGGGGAGATTATCAGCCCCAGCATTTT.

The chain uses TRBV20-1 and TRBJ1-2; D call uncertain. V was trimmed by 3 bases and J by 8 bases, leaving 13 bases between them. The germline V gene encodes CDR1 DFQATT and CDR2 SNEGSKA (reference sequence). This CDR3 comprises 12 residues. The CDR3 sequence: CSASPSGLGYTF. The CDR3 DNA reads as TGCAGTGCTAGTCCCAGTGGGCTCGGCTACACCTTC.

This clonotype has more than one count but fewer than ten. The chain is built from TRBV29-1 and TRBJ2-3; D is uncertain. Between the trimmed V and J ends, which lost 7 bases and 0 bases, there was a span of 11 bases. Germline assignment: CDR1 SQVTM and CDR2 ANQGSEA. The CDR3 sequence is 13 residues long. The CDR3 sequence: CSAGPGSTDTQYF. As DNA, the CDR3 is TGCAGCGCCGGACCCGGAAGCACAGATACGCAGTATTTT.

The rearrangement joins TRBV5-5 to TRBJ1-5; tentative D call: TRBD1 (5 bases). Trimming took 3 bases from V and 3 from J, leaving 16 bases between them. CDR1 is SGHKS and CDR2 is YYEKEE in the germline V gene (reference sequence). This CDR3 has 16 amino acids. The CDR3 nucleotides are TGTGCCAGCAGCTCCGAGGAGACAGTACTCAATCAGCCCCAGCATTTT. This sequence encodes CASSSEETVLNQPQHF. Full variable domain (remainder filled in from reference TRBV5-5 and TRBJ1-5): DAGVTQSPTHLIKTRGQQVTLRCSPISGHKSVSWYQQVLGQGPQFIFQYYEKEERGRGNFPDRFSARQFPNYSSELNVNALLLGDSALYLCASSSEETVLNQPQHFGDGTRLSIL.

CDR3 nucleotide sequence: TGCGCCAGCAGCCTTCGGCAGGGGACGACTGGGGCCAACGTCCTGACTTTC. The encoded protein is CASSLRQGTTGANVLTF. The chain links TRBV4-3 to TRBJ2-6, with D perhaps matching TRBD1 (6 bases). The CDR3 covers 17 residues. CDR1 and CDR2 (germline): LGHNA, YSLEER. V gave up 4 bases and J gave up 2 bases, with 15 bases separating them.

The genes are TRBV20-1 and TRBJ2-3, with 10 bases identical to TRBD1. The CDR3 loop spans 15 amino acids. The germline gives CDR1 DFQATT, CDR2 SNEGSKA (reference sequence). J lost 3 bases, V lost 6 bases, and 9 bases had no gene match. The CDR3: CSAPLGQGVTDTQYF. Written as DNA, the CDR3 is TGCAGTGCACCTCTAGGACAGGGGGTAACAGATACGCAGTATTTT.

V gene TRBV24-1 combines with J gene TRBJ2-3; TRBD1 agrees at 8 bases. V shed 4 bases and J 2 bases; nucleotides not matched to a gene: 4. The CDR3 has 15 residues. Germline assignment: CDR1 KGHDR and CDR2 SFDVKD. CDR3: CATSDWTGTTDTQYF. CDR3 bases: TGTGCCACCAGTGACTGGACAGGGACCACAGATACGCAGTATTTT.

This clonotype was seen more than once but under ten times. This chain connects TRBV6-1 to TRBJ2-7; 9 bases match TRBD2. Trimming cost V 6 bases and J 5 bases; bases outside gene matches: 8. This CDR3 has 14 amino acids. Germline V gene data show CDR1 as MNHNS and CDR2 as SASEGT. CDR3 residues: CASRVGLALHEQYF. DNA of the CDR3: TGTGCCAGCAGGGTAGGACTAGCGCTCCACGAGCAGTACTTC.

A remark on this clonotype: At one end the junction does not follow the germline gene, possibly because of a read error. The genes are TRBV11-2 and TRBJ2-1; no definite D call. This CDR3 is built from 16 residues. Germline CDR1 is SGHAT and CDR2 is FQNNGV. In DNA, the CDR3 is TGTGCCAGCAACCCTCGACCGGCGTCCTCCTACCATGAGCAGTTCTTC. Amino acid sequence: CASNPRPASSYHEQFF.

This chain connects TRBV20-1 to TRBJ2-1; a weak D match, TRBD1 (6 bases). The CDR3 extends over 17 amino acids. V was clipped by 4 bases and J by 7 bases, with 26 bases between them. Germline assignment: CDR1 DFQATT and CDR2 SNEGSKA (reference sequence). CDR3 coding DNA: TGCAGTGCTATAAGGACAGAGCAAAACACATTAGGGAATGAGCAGTTCTTC. Its protein is CSAIRTEQNTLGNEQFF.

This clonotype has only a few counts. V is TRBV27 and J is TRBJ2-5; TRBD1 matches at 7 bases. TRBJ2-7 explains the end of the DNA better; the J call may be wrong. CDR3 length: 14 amino acids. Looked up from germline, CDR1 is MNHEY and CDR2 is SMNVEV (reference sequence). The chain's CDR3 is CARVPRDRPYEQYF. The CDR3 DNA is TGTGCCAGGGTCCCCCGGGACAGACCCTACGAGCAGTACTTC.

In this sample, this clonotype turned up once. One junction end does not reproduce the germline sequence, and a read error may be involved. The chain is built from TRBV20-1 and TRBJ2-1; 10 bases map to TRBD2. CDR1 is DFQATT, CDR2 SNEGSKA, per germline (reference sequence). This CDR3 has 15 residues. The CDR3 DNA reads as TGCTGTGCTAACTTAGGACTAGCGGTGTACAATGAGCAGTTCTTC. Translating it yields CCANLGLAVYNEQFF.

This clonotype showed up just a few times. This sequence joins TRBV29-1 and TRBJ2-3; D is undetermined. Germline CDR1 is SQVTM and CDR2 is ANQGSEA. Trimming cost V 8 bases and J 5 bases, with 11 bases left between them. The length of the CDR3 is 11 residues. This CDR3 is CSPRTGDTQYF. The CDR3 DNA follows: TGCAGCCCCAGGACCGGAGATACGCAGTATTTT.

The rearrangement links TRBV20-1 to TRBJ2-3; 10 bases line up with TRBD2. With V trimmed by 2 bases and J by 5 bases, 4 bases remained unmatched. The germline V gene has CDR1 DFQATT and CDR2 SNEGSKA (reference sequence). This CDR3 spans 14 amino acids. The CDR3 region is CSARSGGAGDTQYF. CDR3 sequence (DNA): TGCAGTGCTAGAAGCGGGGGGGCCGGAGATACGCAGTATTTT.

V usage is TRBV11-1 and J usage is TRBJ2-3, with 12 bases lining up with TRBD2. Germline V lookup: CDR1 SGHAT, CDR2 FQDESV (reference sequence). J gave up 4 bases and V 5 bases, and 7 bases lay outside the gene matches. This CDR3 is 16 amino acids long. The CDR3 spells CASSPSGGAAADTQYF. CDR3 DNA sequence: TGTGCCAGCAGCCCTAGCGGGGGGGCCGCCGCAGATACGCAGTATTTT.

This rearrangement joins TRBV3-1 to TRBJ2-7; 9 bases align to TRBD1. The CDR3 runs to 16 residues. After removal of 4 bases from V and 5 bases from J, the junction contained 12 bases not matched to a gene. The V gene's germline CDR1 is LGHDT and CDR2 YNNKEL (reference sequence). The CDR3 is CASSLTWTGDVDEQYF. The CDR3 nucleotides read TGTGCCAGCAGCCTAACCTGGACAGGGGACGTGGACGAGCAGTACTTC.

The rearrangement uses TRBV4-3 and TRBJ2-1; possibly TRBD2 for D (6 bases). CDR1 is LGHNA and CDR2 is YSLEER in the germline V gene. The CDR3 is 14 amino acids. The V and J ends lost 4 bases and 9 bases respectively, with 16 bases between them. CDR3 in DNA: TGCGCCAGCAGCCCAAGGTGGGGGGACGGTGAGCAGTTCTTC. Protein: CASSPRWGDGEQFF.

V is TRBV5-1 and J is TRBJ2-4; TRBD1 aligns across 7 bases. Near its end, the DNA agrees better with TRBJ2-7, so the J call may be wrong. Germline V lookup: CDR1 SGHRS, CDR2 YFSETQ. This CDR3 is 14 amino acids long. CDR3 in DNA: TGCGCCAGCAGCCCTCGAGGACAGGACTACGAGCAGTACTTC. Protein sequence: CASSPRGQDYEQYF.

This clonotype was observed a handful of times. V and J are TRBV27 and TRBJ2-5; TRBD1 aligns across 11 bases. CDR1 MNHEY and CDR2 SMNVEV come from the germline V gene (reference sequence). The V gene end was trimmed by 8 bases and the J gene end by 5 bases; junction bases not matched to a gene: 10. This CDR3 region has 15 residues. The CDR3 protein is CASLGWDRGMETQYF. The CDR3 nucleotides are TGTGCCAGCCTCGGATGGGACAGGGGGATGGAGACCCAGTACTTC.

The CDR3 region has the DNA TGCGCCAGCAGTGAGGGGAAGGTCACCGGGGAGCTGTTTTTT. Its protein is CASSEGKVTGELFF. The genes are TRBV5-1 and TRBJ2-2; TRBD1 or TRBD2 may be the D gene (5 bases each). Per germline, CDR1 SGHRS and CDR2 YFSETQ. The CDR3 is 14 amino acids. Trimming shortened V by 5 bases and J by 4 bases, and 12 bases separated the two germline ends.

In its sample, this clonotype was seen a few times. The chain couples TRBV7-9 to TRBJ2-4; 8 nucleotides match TRBD1. The CDR3 is 15 residues long. The V segment lost 4 bases and the J segment 5 bases; nucleotides outside the gene matches: 7. From germline, CDR1 is SEHNR and CDR2 FQNEAQ (reference sequence). The CDR3 DNA follows: TGTGCCAGCAGCTCACCCGGGACAGGTGAAAACATTCAGTACTTC. Translation gives CASSSPGTGENIQYF. Combining the CDR3 with reference TRBV7-9 and TRBJ2-4 gives the whole variable domain DTGVSQNPRHKITKRGQNVTFRCDPISEHNRLYWYRQTLGQGPEFLTYFQNEAQLEKSRLLSDRFSAERPKGSFSTLEIQRTEQGDSAMYLCASSSPGTGENIQYFGAGTRLSVL.